Listed below are T cell receptor beta chains from one sample, sequenced in a study of PD-1 blockade in classical Hodgkin lymphoma. The data were produced by immunoSEQ multiplex PCR, yet TCRdb's version contains in-frame clones alone and is incomplete. Of approximately 44,000 clones in the sample, approximately 67% were seen once. The source was peripheral blood mononuclear cells (PBMCs), collected before the fourth cycle of nivolumab. These receptors were taken from a human donor with classical Hodgkin lymphoma. Each CDR3 is given with its conserved first and last residue. A D gene is named only where the DNA matches it firmly. Size is stated for part of the rows, as once, few or many counts, or as a class when the clone is expanded.

size: NA
V: TRBV7-2
D: NA
J: TRBJ1-1
DNA: TGTGCCAGCAGCTTTTCAGGACCGAACACTGAAGCTTTCTTT
CDR3: CASSFSGPNTEAFF

size: medium-sized
V: TRBV2
D: NA
J: TRBJ1-3
DNA: TGTGCCAGCAGTGAGACAGCGGTCTCTGGAAACACCATATATTTT
CDR3: CASSETAVSGNTIYF

size: NA
V: TRBV27
D: NA
J: TRBJ1-1
DNA: TGTGCCAGCAGTAACACCACCCCTTTCGTGGGGTGGGTAGAAGCTTTCTTT
CDR3: CASSNTTPFVGWVEAFF

size: NA
V: TRBV15
D: NA
J: TRBJ1-1
DNA: TGTGCCACCAGCAGAAATACTGAAGCTTTCTTT
CDR3: CATSRNTEAFF

size: NA
V: TRBV19
D: NA
J: TRBJ1-1
DNA: TGTGCCAGTAGTATCACAGGGTACGCTGAAGCTTTCTTT
CDR3: CASSITGYAEAFF

size: NA
V: TRBV27
D: NA
J: TRBJ2-2
DNA: TGTGCCAGCAGTGTGGGGGGGCTCACCGGGGAGCTGTTTTTT
CDR3: CASSVGGLTGELFF

size: NA
V: TRBV19
D: NA
J: TRBJ2-1
DNA: TGTGCCAGTAGTATTCAGGGGGAGGACAATGAGCAGTTCTTC
CDR3: CASSIQGEDNEQFF

size: many
V: TRBV7-8
D: NA
J: TRBJ1-6
DNA: TGTGCCAGCAGCTTAGCCGGCGGGGCAGGGTTTAATTCACCCCTCCACTTT
CDR3: CASSLAGGAGFNSPLHF

size: NA
V: TRBV2
D: NA
J: TRBJ2-5
DNA: TGTGCCAGCCGTCCCGGGGCCCAAGAGACCCAGTACTTC
CDR3: CASRPGAQETQYF

size: NA
V: TRBV30
D: NA
J: TRBJ1-1
DNA: TGTGCCTGGAGTGTAGATATAACAGGATACACTGAAGCTTTCTTT
CDR3: CAWSVDITGYTEAFF

size: NA
V: TRBV19
D: TRBD1
J: TRBJ2-7
DNA: TGTGCCAGCCTAGGGACAGGGCACGAGCAGTACTTC
CDR3: CASLGTGHEQYF

size: NA
V: TRBV6-1
D: NA
J: TRBJ1-1
DNA: TGTGCCAGCAGCATGACAGTGAACACTGAAGCTTTCTTT
CDR3: CASSMTVNTEAFF

size: few
V: TRBV7-2
D: NA
J: TRBJ1-1
DNA: TGTGCCAGCAGCCGTGTTGGAACCACCGAAGCTTTCTTT
CDR3: CASSRVGTTEAFF

size: NA
V: TRBV27
D: TRBD2
J: TRBJ2-3
DNA: TGTGCCAGCAGTTTATCGGGACTAGACACAGATACGCAGTATTTT
CDR3: CASSLSGLDTDTQYF

size: few
V: TRBV14
D: NA
J: TRBJ1-2
DNA: TGTGCCAGCAGCCGAAATCAGAACTCTTATGGCTACACCTTC
CDR3: CASSRNQNSYGYTF

size: once
V: TRBV5-6
D: NA
J: TRBJ2-5
DNA: TGTGCCAGCAGCTTGGTCCGTCCCGAGGAGACCCAGTACTTC
CDR3: CASSLVRPEETQYF

size: NA
V: TRBV6-6
D: NA
J: TRBJ1-2
DNA: TGTGCCAGCAGTTACTCGAATTCGCATGGCTACACCTTC
CDR3: CASSYSNSHGYTF

size: NA
V: TRBV18
D: NA
J: TRBJ2-2
DNA: TGTGCCAGCTCACCACCGTCACTCCTCACCGGGGAGCTGTTTTTT
CDR3: CASSPPSLLTGELFF

size: NA
V: TRBV30
D: TRBD1
J: TRBJ1-2
DNA: TGTGCCTGGCCCGGGACAGGGGACGGCTACACCTTC
CDR3: CAWPGTGDGYTF

size: NA
V: TRBV7-6
D: NA
J: TRBJ2-2
DNA: TGTGCCAGCAGCCTATCCGGGGAGCTGTTTTTT
CDR3: CASSLSGELFF

size: NA
V: TRBV30
D: NA
J: TRBJ2-7
DNA: TGTGCCTGGAGACCCGGGACAACCTCCTACGAGCAGTACTTC
CDR3: CAWRPGTTSYEQYF

size: NA
V: TRBV14
D: NA
J: TRBJ1-2
DNA: TGTGCCAGCAGCCAAGCCGGACAGTCCTATGGCTACACCTTC
CDR3: CASSQAGQSYGYTF

size: NA
V: TRBV7-2
D: TRBD1
J: TRBJ1-1
DNA: TGTGCCAGCAGCCCACCAGGGGGGTGGTTTAACACTGAAGCTTTCTTT
CDR3: CASSPPGGWFNTEAFF

size: NA
V: TRBV10-3
D: NA
J: TRBJ2-6
DNA: TGTGCCATGTCGGCAGGGGCCAACGTCCTGACTTTC
CDR3: CAMSAGANVLTF

size: NA
V: TRBV19
D: TRBD1
J: TRBJ1-2
DNA: TGTGCCAGTAGTGCACAGGGGGCTGAATTTGGCTACACCTTC
CDR3: CASSAQGAEFGYTF

size: medium-sized
V: TRBV27
D: NA
J: TRBJ1-1
DNA: TGTGCCAGCCACGCGGGACTTAGGGCTTTCTTT
CDR3: CASHAGLRAFF

size: NA
V: TRBV4-1
D: TRBD1
J: TRBJ2-3
DNA: TGCGCCAGCAGCCAGGGACAGATGCCTGACACAGATACGCAGTATTTT
CDR3: CASSQGQMPDTDTQYF

size: NA
V: TRBV5-1
D: NA
J: TRBJ1-1
DNA: TGCGCCAGCAGCTTGGAATTCACGAACACTGAAGCTTTCTTT
CDR3: CASSLEFTNTEAFF